A single sample gave rise to the 10 T cell receptor beta chains below, sequenced in a study of CD8 T cells in ankylosing spondylitis. TCRdb reprocessed the 5' RACE reads with MiXCR, giving one entry per CDR3 protein. The table has about 310,000 distinct CDR3 sequences, less than 25% seen once. The sample consisted of blood, either unsorted or a sorted T cell fraction (not recorded which). These receptors came from a female donor with ankylosing spondylitis or in good health (not recorded which).

The V gene is TRBV25-1, the J gene TRBJ2-1; 7 nucleotides match TRBD1. The germline V gene encodes CDR1 MGHDK and CDR2 SYGVNS. The CDR3 is 14 amino acids. The ends lost 10 bases at V and 1 base at J; junction bases unmatched: 7. The CDR3 is CATQDRASYNEQFF. The CDR3 nucleotides are TGTGCCACCCAAGACAGGGCTTCCTACAATGAGCAGTTCTTC.

This clonotype was counted at least ten times. The V gene is TRBV2, the J gene TRBJ2-2; no reliable D call. The CDR3 spans 14 residues. V was trimmed by 4 bases and J by 5 bases, leaving 11 bases between them. CDR1 SNHLY and CDR2 FYNNEI come from the germline V gene. CDR3 residues: CASSAESRTGELFF. In DNA form, the CDR3 reads TGTGCCAGCAGTGCCGAGTCTAGGACCGGGGAGCTGTTTTTT.

This clonotype was seen ten or more times. The chain combines TRBV12-3 or TRBV12-4 with TRBJ2-6; D uncertain. The CDR3 contains 13 residues. With 8 bases removed from V and 0 bases from J, the gap between germline ends came to 5 bases. The CDR3 DNA reads as TGTGCCAGCTCAATCTCTGGGGCCAACGTCCTGACTTTC. Protein: CASSISGANVLTF.

This clonotype was seen only a few times. Here the CDR3 DNA reads TGTGCCAGCAGTGAAAGAGGGACAGGGGCGGGAGCTTTCTTT. Translation: CASSERGTGAGAFF. The V and J genes are TRBV25-1 and TRBJ1-1; TRBD1 matches at 10 bases. The CDR3 totals 14 residues. Losses at the gene ends were 2 bases for V and 10 bases for J; bases not matched to a gene: 7. Germline V gene data show CDR1 as MGHDK and CDR2 as SYGVNS. Complete variable domain (other parts from reference TRBV25-1 and TRBJ1-1): EADIYQTPRYLVIGTGKKITLECSQTMGHDKMYWYQQDPGMELHLIHYSYGVNSTEKGDLSSESTVSRIRTEHFPLTLESARPSHTSQYLCASSERGTGAGAFFGQGTRLTVV.

V and J are TRBV10-3 and TRBJ2-7, with 8 bases matching TRBD1. CDR3 length: 12 residues. CDR1 ENHRY and CDR2 SYGVKD come from the germline V gene. Losses at the gene ends were 11 bases for V and 5 bases for J; bases not matched to a gene: 8. Written as DNA, the CDR3 is TGTGCCTCCGGACAGGGATGGGACGAGCAGTACTTC. Amino acid sequence: CASGQGWDEQYF.

The count of this clonotype is one. J is TRBJ1-6 and V is TRBV6-1, with no clear D. This CDR3 has 14 amino acids. Trimming removed 9 bases from V and 7 bases from J, with 16 bases in between. CDR1 and CDR2 from the germline V gene are MNHNS and SASEGT. This CDR3 is CASNREHQNSPLHF. CDR3 bases: TGTGCCAGTAATAGGGAACATCAAAATTCACCCCTCCACTTT.

This chain links TRBV7-2 with TRBJ2-7; 7 nucleotides line up with TRBD1. The CDR3 is 14 residues long. Per the germline V gene, CDR1 is SGHTA and CDR2 is FQGNSA. Losses at the gene ends were 5 bases for V and 0 bases for J; bases not matched to a gene: 4. The CDR3 loop is CASSRTGYSYEQYF. CDR3 nucleotide sequence: TGTGCCAGCAGCCGGACAGGTTACTCCTACGAGCAGTACTTC.

This clonotype was observed a handful of times. The genes are TRBV29-1 and TRBJ1-1, with D possibly matching TRBD1 (5 bases). CDR3 size: 13 residues. Germline CDR1 SQVTM, CDR2 ANQGSEA. V was shortened by 7 bases and J by 1 base, with 13 bases between the two germline ends. The CDR3 DNA sequence: TGCAGCGCTGGACATTCTTCGAACACTGAAGCTTTCTTT. Amino acids: CSAGHSSNTEAFF.

This clonotype was counted a few times. The chain combines TRBV20-1 with TRBJ2-7, with D maybe TRBD2 (5 bases). The germline V and J ends were trimmed by 3 bases and 7 bases, with 19 bases remaining between them. CDR3 size: 14 residues. Germline loops: CDR1 DFQATT, CDR2 SNEGSKA (reference sequence). The CDR3 reads CSASRAGYLGEQYF. CDR3 DNA sequence: TGCAGTGCTAGTCGGGCGGGTTATCTCGGGGAGCAGTACTTC.

This clonotype appeared a few times. The chain joins TRBV5-1 to TRBJ1-1; weak D call: TRBD1 (5 bases). CDR3 size: 16 residues. V dropped 0 bases and J dropped 0 bases, with 12 bases sitting between them. In germline, CDR1 is SGHRS, CDR2 YFSETQ. The CDR3 sequence: CASSLVGQAMNTEAFF. CDR3 coding DNA: TGCGCCAGCAGCTTGGTGGGGCAGGCCATGAACACTGAAGCTTTCTTT.